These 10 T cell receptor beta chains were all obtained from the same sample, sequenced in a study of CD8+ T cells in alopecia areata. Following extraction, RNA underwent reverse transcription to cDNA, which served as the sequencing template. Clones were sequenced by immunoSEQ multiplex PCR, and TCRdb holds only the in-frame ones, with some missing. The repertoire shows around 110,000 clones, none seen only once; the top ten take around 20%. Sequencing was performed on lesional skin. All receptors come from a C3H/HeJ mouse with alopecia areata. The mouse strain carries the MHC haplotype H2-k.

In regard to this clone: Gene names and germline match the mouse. CDR3 region: CTCSAEDRGGTEVFF. The sequenced CDR3 bases are TGCACCTGCAGTGCAGAGGACAGAGGTGGGACA. This chain uses TRBV1 with TRBJ1-1; the D gene is possibly TRBD1 (6 bases). With the read ending 4 residues before the CDR3 end, the germline J gene is used to fill in that end. Germline V gene lookup returns CDR1 NSQYPW and CDR2 LRSPGD (reference sequence). The CDR3 loop spans 15 amino acids.

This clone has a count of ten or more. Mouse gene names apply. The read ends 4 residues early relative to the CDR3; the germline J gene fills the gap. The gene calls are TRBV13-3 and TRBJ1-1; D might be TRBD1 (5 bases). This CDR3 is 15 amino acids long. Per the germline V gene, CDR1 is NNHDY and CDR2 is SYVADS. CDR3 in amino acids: CASSDASWGEEEVFF. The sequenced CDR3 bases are TGTGCCAGCAGTGATGCCTCCTGGGGGGAAGAA.

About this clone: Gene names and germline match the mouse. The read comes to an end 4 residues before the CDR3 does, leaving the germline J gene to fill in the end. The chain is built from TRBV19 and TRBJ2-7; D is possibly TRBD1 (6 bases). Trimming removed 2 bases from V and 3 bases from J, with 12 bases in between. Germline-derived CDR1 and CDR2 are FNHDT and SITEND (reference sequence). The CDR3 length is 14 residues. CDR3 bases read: TGTGCCAGCAGTATTGGTCAGGGGAGCTAT. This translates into CASSIGQGSY. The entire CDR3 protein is CASSIGQGSYEQYF.

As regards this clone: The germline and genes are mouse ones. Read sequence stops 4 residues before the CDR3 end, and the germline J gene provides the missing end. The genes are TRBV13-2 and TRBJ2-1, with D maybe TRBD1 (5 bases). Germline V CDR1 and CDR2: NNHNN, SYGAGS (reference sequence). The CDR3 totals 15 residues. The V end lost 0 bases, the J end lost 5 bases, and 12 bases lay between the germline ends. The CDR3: CASGDASGWNAEQFF. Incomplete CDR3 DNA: TGTGCCAGCGGTGATGCGTCAGGGTGGAATGCT.

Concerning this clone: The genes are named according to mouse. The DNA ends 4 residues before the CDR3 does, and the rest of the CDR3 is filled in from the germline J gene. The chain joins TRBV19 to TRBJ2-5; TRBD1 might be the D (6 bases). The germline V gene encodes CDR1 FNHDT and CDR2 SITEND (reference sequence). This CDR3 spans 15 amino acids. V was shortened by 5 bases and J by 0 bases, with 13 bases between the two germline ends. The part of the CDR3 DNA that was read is TGTGCCAGCAGCACAGGGAGGCAAAACCAAGAC. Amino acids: CASSTGRQNQD. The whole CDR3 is CASSTGRQNQDTQYF.

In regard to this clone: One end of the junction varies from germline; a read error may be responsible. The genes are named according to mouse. Here the CDR3 reads CSSSRFSYAEQFF. CDR3 DNA, as far as it was read: TGTTCTAGCAGTAGATTCAGCTATGCT. V and J are TRBV17 and TRBJ2-1; D is undetermined. Coverage ceases 4 residues before the CDR3 finishes, and the germline J gene fills in the end. This CDR3 comprises 13 residues. CDR1 and CDR2 from the germline V gene are MNHDT and YYDKIL.

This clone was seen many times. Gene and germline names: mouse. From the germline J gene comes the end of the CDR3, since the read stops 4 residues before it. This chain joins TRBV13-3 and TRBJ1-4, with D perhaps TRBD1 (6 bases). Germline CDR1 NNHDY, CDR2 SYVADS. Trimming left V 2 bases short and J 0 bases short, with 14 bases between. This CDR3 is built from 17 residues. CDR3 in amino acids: CASSENPGQLSNERLFF. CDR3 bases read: TGTGCCAGCAGTGAGAACCCTGGACAGCTTTCCAACGAA.

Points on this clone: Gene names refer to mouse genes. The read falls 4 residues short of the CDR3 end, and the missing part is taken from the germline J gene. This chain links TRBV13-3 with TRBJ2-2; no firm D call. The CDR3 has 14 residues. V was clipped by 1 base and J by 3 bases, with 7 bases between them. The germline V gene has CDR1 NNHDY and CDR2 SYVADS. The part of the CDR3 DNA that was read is TGTGCCAGCAGTGATTGGGTACACACCGGG. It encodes CASSDWVHTG. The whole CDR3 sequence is CASSDWVHTGQLYF.

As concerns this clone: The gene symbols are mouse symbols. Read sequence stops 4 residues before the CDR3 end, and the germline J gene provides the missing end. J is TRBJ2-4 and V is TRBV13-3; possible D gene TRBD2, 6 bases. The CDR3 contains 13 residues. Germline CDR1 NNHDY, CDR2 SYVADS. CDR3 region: CASSRAGANTLYF. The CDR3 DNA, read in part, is TGTGCCAGCAGTCGGGCTGGGGCAAAC.

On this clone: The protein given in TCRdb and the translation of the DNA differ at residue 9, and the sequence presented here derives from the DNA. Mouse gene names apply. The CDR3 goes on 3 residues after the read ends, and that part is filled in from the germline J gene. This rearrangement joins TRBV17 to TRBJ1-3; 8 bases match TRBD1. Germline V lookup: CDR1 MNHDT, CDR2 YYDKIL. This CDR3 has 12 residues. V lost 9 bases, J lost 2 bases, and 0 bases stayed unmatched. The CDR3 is CARDRAGNTLYF. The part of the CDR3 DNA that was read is TGTGCTAGGGACAGGGCTGGAAATACG.